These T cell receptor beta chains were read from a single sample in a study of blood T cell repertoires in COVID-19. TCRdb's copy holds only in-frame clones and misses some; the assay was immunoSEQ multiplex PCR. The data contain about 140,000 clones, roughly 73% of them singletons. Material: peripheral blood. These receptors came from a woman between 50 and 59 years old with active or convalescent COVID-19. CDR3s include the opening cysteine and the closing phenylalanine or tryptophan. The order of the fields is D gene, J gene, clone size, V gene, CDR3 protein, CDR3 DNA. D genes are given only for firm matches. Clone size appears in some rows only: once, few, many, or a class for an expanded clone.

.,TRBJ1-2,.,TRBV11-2,CASSSLQGKYGGYTF,TGTGCCAGCAGCTCGCTTCAGGGGAAGTATGGTGGCTACACCTTC
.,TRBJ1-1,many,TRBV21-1,CASSKEGQGASEAFF,TGTGCCAGCAGCAAGGAGGGACAGGGGGCATCTGAAGCTTTCTTT
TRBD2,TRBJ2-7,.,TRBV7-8,CASSLRLAGGIDEQYF,TGTGCCAGCAGCTTAAGACTAGCGGGAGGGATAGACGAGCAGTACTTC
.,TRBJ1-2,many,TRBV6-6,CASRRDSLRSNYGYTF,TGTGCCAGCAGGCGGGACTCGCTTCGATCTAACTATGGCTACACCTTC
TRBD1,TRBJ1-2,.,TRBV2,CASSDRGLDGYTF,TGTGCCAGCAGCGACAGGGGGTTGGATGGCTACACCTTC
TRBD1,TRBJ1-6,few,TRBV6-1,CASSEVRTGGSPLHF,TGTGCCAGCAGTGAAGTAAGGACAGGGGGATCACCCCTCCACTTT
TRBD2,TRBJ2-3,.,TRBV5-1,CASSPGGPADTQYF,TGCGCCAGCAGCCCGGGAGGGCCAGCAGATACGCAGTATTTT
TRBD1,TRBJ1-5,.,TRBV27,CASRPGQGTHQPQHF,TGTGCCAGCAGACCGGGACAGGGTACGCATCAGCCCCAGCATTTT
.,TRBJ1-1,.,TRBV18,CASSPARDLNTEAFF,TGTGCCAGCTCACCAGCGAGGGATTTGAACACTGAAGCTTTCTTT
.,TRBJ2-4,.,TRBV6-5,CASRTGGANIQYF,TGTGCCAGCAGAACTGGTGGGGCAAACATTCAGTACTTC
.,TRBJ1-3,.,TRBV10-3,CAAHDTGYSGNTIYF,TGTGCCGCGCATGACACAGGGTACTCTGGAAACACCATATATTTT
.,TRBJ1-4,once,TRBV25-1,CASSTPGRRNEKLFF,TGTGCCAGCAGCACCCCCGGACGGAGGAATGAAAAACTGTTTTTT
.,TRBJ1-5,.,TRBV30,CAWRGGQGGSNQPQHF,TGTGCCTGGAGGGGGGGGCAGGGCGGCAGCAATCAGCCCCAGCATTTT
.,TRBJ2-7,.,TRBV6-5,CASSYSGSSYEQYF,TGTGCCAGCAGTTACTCGGGCAGCTCCTACGAGCAGTACTTC
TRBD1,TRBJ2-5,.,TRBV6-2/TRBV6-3,CASSHRTGVFEETQYF,TGTGCCAGCAGTCATCGGACAGGTGTGTTTGAAGAGACCCAGTACTTC
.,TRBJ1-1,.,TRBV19,CASSYQGSTEAFF,TGTGCCAGTAGTTATCAGGGTAGCACTGAAGCTTTCTTT
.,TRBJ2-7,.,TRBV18,CASSPLEEYEQYF,TGTGCCAGCTCCCCTCTGGAGGAATACGAGCAGTACTTC
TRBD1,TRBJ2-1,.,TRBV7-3,CASSLTGQGLNEQFF,TGTGCCAGCAGCTTAACGGGACAGGGGTTGAATGAGCAGTTCTTC
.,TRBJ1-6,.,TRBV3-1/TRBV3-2,CASSLLQDHNSPLHF,TGTGCCAGCAGCCTCCTACAGGACCATAATTCACCCCTCCACTTT
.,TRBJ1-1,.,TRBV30,CAWGQIQNTEAFF,TGTGCCTGGGGACAGATACAGAACACTGAAGCTTTCTTT
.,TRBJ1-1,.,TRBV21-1,CASSKSHDTEAFF,TGTGCCAGCAGCAAGAGCCATGACACTGAAGCTTTCTTT
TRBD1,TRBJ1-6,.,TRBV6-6,CASSLNGGMPGQVYNSPLHF,TGTGCCAGCAGTCTAAATGGGGGAATGCCGGGACAGGTCTATAATTCACCCCTCCACTTT
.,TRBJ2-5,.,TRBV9,CASSPTSSYETQYF,TGTGCCAGCAGCCCCACTAGCTCTTATGAGACCCAGTACTTC
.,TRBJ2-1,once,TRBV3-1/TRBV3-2,CASSLAPDNHNEQFF,TGTGCCAGCAGCCTCGCCCCCGACAACCACAATGAGCAGTTCTTC
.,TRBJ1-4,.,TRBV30,CAWMRREIGEKLFF,TGTGCCTGGATGAGGCGGGAGATAGGGGAAAAACTGTTTTTT
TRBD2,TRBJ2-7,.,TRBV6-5,CASSPRAGGPYEQYF,TGTGCCAGCAGCCCCAGGGCGGGAGGGCCTTACGAGCAGTACTTC
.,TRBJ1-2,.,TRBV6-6,CASTLQGRAYGYTF,TGTGCCAGCACCCTACAGGGTAGGGCCTATGGCTACACCTTC
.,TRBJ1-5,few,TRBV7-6,CASSLGTANQPQHF,TGTGCCAGCAGCTTAGGGACAGCCAATCAGCCCCAGCATTTT
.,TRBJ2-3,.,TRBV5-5,CASSLQGSDTQYF,TGTGCCAGCAGCTTACAGGGTTCAGATACGCAGTATTTT
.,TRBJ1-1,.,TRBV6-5,CASSFGRANTEAFF,TGTGCCAGCAGTTTCGGGAGGGCGAACACTGAAGCTTTCTTT
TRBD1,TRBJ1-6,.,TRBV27,CASSFGTDNSPLHF,TGTGCCAGCAGTTTCGGGACAGATAATTCACCCCTCCACTTT
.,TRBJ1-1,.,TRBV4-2,CASSPAPSTVNTEAFF,TGTGCCAGCAGCCCAGCCCCTTCGACAGTGAACACTGAAGCTTTCTTT
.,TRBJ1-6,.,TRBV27,CASRPDRDNSPLHF,TGTGCCAGCAGACCAGACAGAGATAATTCACCCCTCCACTTT
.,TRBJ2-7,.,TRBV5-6,CASSLDNSYEQYF,TGTGCCAGCAGCTTAGACAACTCCTACGAGCAGTACTTC
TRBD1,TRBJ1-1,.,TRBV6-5,CASNKRTGSILEAFF,TGTGCCAGCAACAAAAGGACAGGTTCGATTCTTGAAGCTTTCTTT
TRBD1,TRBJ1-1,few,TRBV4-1,CASSQDATGGTEAFF,TGCGCCAGCAGCCAAGATGCGACAGGGGGCACTGAAGCTTTCTTT
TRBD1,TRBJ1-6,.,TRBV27,CASSSSRQGDNSPLHF,TGTGCCAGCAGTTCCAGTCGACAGGGGGACAATTCACCCCTCCACTTT
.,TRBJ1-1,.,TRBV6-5,CASSYSRGPEAFF,TGTGCCAGCAGTTACTCTCGAGGGCCTGAAGCTTTCTTT
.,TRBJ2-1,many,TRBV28,CASSLSSFRSYNEQFF,TGTGCCAGCAGTTTAAGTAGCTTCCGCTCCTACAATGAGCAGTTCTTC